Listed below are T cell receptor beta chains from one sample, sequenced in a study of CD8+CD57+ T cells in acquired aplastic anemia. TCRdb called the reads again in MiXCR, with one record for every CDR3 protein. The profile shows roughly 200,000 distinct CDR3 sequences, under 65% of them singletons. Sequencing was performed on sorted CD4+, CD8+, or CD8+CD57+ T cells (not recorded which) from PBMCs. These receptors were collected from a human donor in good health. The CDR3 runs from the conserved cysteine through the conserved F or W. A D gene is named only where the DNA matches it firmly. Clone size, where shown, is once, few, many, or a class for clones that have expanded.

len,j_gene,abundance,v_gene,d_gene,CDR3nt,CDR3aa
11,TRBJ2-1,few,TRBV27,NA,TGTGCCAGTGGGGCCTACAATGAGCAGTTCTTC,CASGAYNEQFF
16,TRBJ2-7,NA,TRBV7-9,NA,TGTGCCAGCAGCTTGGGGGGATCATTAATGACCTACGAGCAGTACTTC,CASSLGGSLMTYEQYF
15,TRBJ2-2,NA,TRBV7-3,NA,TGTGCCAGCGGCATGGCGGGGATGAGGGACGGGGAGCTGTTTTTT,CASGMAGMRDGELFF
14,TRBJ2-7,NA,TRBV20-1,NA,TGCAGTGCTAGATCGCAAATTCCCCCCTACGAGCAGTACTTC,CSARSQIPPYEQYF
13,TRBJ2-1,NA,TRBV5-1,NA,TGCGCCAGCAGCTGGGGCAAGTACAATGAGCAGTTCTTC,CASSWGKYNEQFF
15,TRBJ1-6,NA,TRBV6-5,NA,TGTGCCAGCAGGTCATCGTTATGGGATAATTCACCCCTCCACTTT,CASRSSLWDNSPLHF
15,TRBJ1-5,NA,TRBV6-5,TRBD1,TGTGCCAGCAGTTGGACAGGGGACCATCCTCAGCCCCAGCATTTT,CASSWTGDHPQPQHF
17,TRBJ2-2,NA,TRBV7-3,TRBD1,TGTGCCAGCAGCCCAGTCCCGGGACAGGGCCGCACCGGGGAGCTGTTTTTT,CASSPVPGQGRTGELFF
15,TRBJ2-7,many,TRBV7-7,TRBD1,TGTGCTAGCAGCCCAGGGGGCGTCAGCTCCTACGAGCAGTACTTC,CASSPGGVSSYEQYF
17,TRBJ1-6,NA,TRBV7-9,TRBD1,TGTGCCAGCAGCCTACGGACAGGGAGCTCCTATAATTCACCCCTCCACTTT,CASSLRTGSSYNSPLHF
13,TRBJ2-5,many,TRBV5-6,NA,TGTGCCAGCAGCGGTGTCACCGAAGAGACCCAGTACTTC,CASSGVTEETQYF
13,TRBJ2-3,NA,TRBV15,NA,TGTGCCACCAGCTCCTCTTCGATATATACGCAGTATTTT,CATSSSSIYTQYF
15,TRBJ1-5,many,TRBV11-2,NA,TGTGCCAGCAGCCCCATCCTTGGGAGCAATCAGCCCCAGCATTTT,CASSPILGSNQPQHF
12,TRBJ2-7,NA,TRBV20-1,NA,TGCAGTGCCCCGCGACTAGGTGGCGAGCAGTACTTC,CSAPRLGGEQYF
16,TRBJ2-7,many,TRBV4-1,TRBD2,TGTGCCAGCAGCCAAGGAGAGGGAGCGGGGGCCTACGAGCAGTACTTC,CASSQGEGAGAYEQYF
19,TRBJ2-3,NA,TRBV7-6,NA,TGTGCCAGCAGCTTAAGGGGTAGTGGGCGAGGGAGCCGCACAGATACGCAGTATTTT,CASSLRGSGRGSRTDTQYF
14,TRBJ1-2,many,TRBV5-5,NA,TGTGCCAGCAGCTTGCACTTACAGACTTATGGCTACACCTTC,CASSLHLQTYGYTF
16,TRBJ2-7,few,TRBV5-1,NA,TGCGCCAGCAGCCCGGGGACCGGTCTCGCAGGATACGAGCAGTACTTC,CASSPGTGLAGYEQYF
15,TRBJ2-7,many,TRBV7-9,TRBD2,TGTGCCACTAACCCTCGCGGGGGAGAACTCTACGAGCAGTACTTC,CATNPRGGELYEQYF
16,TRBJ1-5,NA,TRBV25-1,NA,TGTGCCAGCAGTGAGGGTAGGGAGTATAGCAATCAGCCCCAGCATTTT,CASSEGREYSNQPQHF
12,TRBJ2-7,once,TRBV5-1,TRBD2,TGCGCCAGCAGCTTGCGGGCGGGGGGGCAGTACTTC,CASSLRAGGQYF
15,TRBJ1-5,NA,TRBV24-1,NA,TGTGCCACCAGTGATTCGGGTCAGGTCAATCAGCCCCAGCATTTT,CATSDSGQVNQPQHF
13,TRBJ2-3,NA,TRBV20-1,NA,TGCAGTGCTAGATTTAGTTTAACAGATACGCAGTATTTT,CSARFSLTDTQYF
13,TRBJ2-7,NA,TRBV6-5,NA,TGCGCCAGCATGAGAGAGGGACCCTACGAGCAGTACTTC,CASMREGPYEQYF
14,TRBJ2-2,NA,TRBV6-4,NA,TGTGCCAGCAGTGACAATTTGGACACCGGGGAGCTGTTTTTT,CASSDNLDTGELFF
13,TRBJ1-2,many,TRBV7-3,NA,TGTGCCAGCAGCTTAGCTTCAGGAGAACAGGCCAACTTC,CASSLASGEQANF
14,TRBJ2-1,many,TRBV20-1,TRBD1,TGCAGTGCTGGGGGACAGGGGGATTTCAATGAGCAGTTCTTC,CSAGGQGDFNEQFF
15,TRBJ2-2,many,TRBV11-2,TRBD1,TGTGCCAGCAGCACCAGGGACAGAGACACCGGGGAGCTGTTTTTT,CASSTRDRDTGELFF
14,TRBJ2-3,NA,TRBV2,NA,TGTGCCAGCATTCCCGGGCCGACCACAGATACGCAGTATTTT,CASIPGPTTDTQYF
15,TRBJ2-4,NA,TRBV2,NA,TGTGCCAGCAGTGGACAACTCCTAGCCAAAAACATTCAGTACTTC,CASSGQLLAKNIQYF
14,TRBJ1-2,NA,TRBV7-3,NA,TGTGCCAGCAGCTCGCGGGGGGGGGCAGCTGGCTACACCTTC,CASSSRGGAAGYTF
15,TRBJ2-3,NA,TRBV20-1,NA,TGCAGTGCTAGATCTGAGGGGGGGCGTGTAGATACGCAGTATTTT,CSARSEGGRVDTQYF
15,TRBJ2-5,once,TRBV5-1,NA,TGCGCCAGCAGCTTGGTCGGGACGGAGCAAGAGACCCAGTACTTC,CASSLVGTEQETQYF
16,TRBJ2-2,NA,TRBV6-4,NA,TGTGCCAGCAGTTTTCCTTCGGATTTGATTGCCGGGGAGCTGTTTTTT,CASSFPSDLIAGELFF
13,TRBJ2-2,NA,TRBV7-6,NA,TGTGCCAGCAGCCGAATTTTGTCCGGGGAGCTGCTTTTT,CASSRILSGELLF
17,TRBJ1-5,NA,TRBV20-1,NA,TGCAGTGCACCTCCGGCCGGAGCCTACTATAGCAATCAGCCCCAGCATTTT,CSAPPAGAYYSNQPQHF
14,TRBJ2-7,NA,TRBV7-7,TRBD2,TGTGCTAGCAGCGATAGCGGGAGCTCCTACGAGCAGTACTTC,CASSDSGSSYEQYF
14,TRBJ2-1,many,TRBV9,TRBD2,TGTGCCAGCAGCGTAGCGGGGGGGTGGTATGAGCAGTTCTTC,CASSVAGGWYEQFF
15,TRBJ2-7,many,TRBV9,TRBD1,TGTGCCAGCAGCGTAGAGGGGACAGAGGGCTACGAGCAGTACTTC,CASSVEGTEGYEQYF